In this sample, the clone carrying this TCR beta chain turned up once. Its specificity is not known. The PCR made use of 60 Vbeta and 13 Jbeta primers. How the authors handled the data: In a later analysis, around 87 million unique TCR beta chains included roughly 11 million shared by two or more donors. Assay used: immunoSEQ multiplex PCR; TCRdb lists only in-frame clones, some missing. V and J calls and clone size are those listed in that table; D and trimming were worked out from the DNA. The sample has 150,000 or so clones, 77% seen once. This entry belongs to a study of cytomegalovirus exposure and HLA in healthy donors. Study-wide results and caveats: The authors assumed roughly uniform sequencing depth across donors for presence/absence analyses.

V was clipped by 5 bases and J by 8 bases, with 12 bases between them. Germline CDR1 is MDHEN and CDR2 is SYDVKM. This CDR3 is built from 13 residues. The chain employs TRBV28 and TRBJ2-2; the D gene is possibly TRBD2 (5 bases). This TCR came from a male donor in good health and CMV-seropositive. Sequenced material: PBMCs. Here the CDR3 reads CASSLPPGGELFF. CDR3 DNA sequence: TGTGCCAGCAGTCTCCCTCCGGGAGGGGAGCTGTTTTTT.